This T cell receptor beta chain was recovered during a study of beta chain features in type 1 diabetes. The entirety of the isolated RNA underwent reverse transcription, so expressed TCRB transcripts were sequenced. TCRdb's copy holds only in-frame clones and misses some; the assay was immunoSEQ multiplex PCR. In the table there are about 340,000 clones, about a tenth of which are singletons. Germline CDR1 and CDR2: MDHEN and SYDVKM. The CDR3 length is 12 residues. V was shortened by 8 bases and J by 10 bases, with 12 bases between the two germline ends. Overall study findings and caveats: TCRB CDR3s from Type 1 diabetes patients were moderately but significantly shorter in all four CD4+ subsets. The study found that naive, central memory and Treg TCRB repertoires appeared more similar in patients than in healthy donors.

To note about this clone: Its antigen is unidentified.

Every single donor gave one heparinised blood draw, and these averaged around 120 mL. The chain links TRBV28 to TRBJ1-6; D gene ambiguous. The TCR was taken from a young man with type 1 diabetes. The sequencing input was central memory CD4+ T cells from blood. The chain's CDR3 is CASEGLRSPLHF. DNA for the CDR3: TGTGCCAGCGAGGGCCTAAGGTCACCCCTCCACTTT.